The subject of this entry is one T cell receptor (beta chain). This clone's antigen is unknown. The record has no base qualities; no much larger clone is one base away. Whole blood was collected in K2EDTA tubes by collaborating institutions according to the institutions' own protocols. For TCRbeta analysis, collaborators shipped samples in one of three forms: frozen whole blood, isolated PBMCs, or DNA extracted from either of those sample types. This record belongs to a study of blood T cell repertoires in COVID-19 (dated by TCRdb to 2020 to 2022). Turning to the overall study: Collaborator samples came from the United States, Italy and Spain and covered acute and convalescent phases of COVID-19. The material from the prospective study consisted of cDNA or gDNA derived from T cells, B-cell-depleted T cells, or PBMCs. Deeply sampled blood TCRbeta repertoires from subjects exposed to, actively infected with, or recovered from COVID-19 were included in the dataset. A freely available public database, intended as a resource for researchers studying the immune response to SARS-CoV-2, is where the repertoires were released. Samples were obtained from the ongoing ImmuneRACE study (first 160 participants) and from about 1,300 subjects provided by 6 global collaborators. Nearly every sample came with metadata listing a de-identified subject ID, COVID-19 status, age in years and sex. Where available, HLA class I and class II types were obtained from metadata supplied by the sample provider rather than from assay-based typing. Study-wide findings and limitations: How much clinical and demographic metadata was included differed by source and by participant, and the metadata was provided uncurated.

Its CDR3 holds 16 amino acids, cysteine through phenylalanine. The CDR3 DNA has 48 bases and is translated from base 1. According to the germline V gene (reference sequence), CDR1 reads MNHEY and CDR2 reads SMNVEV. V is shortened by 3 bases, J by 0 bases, and the region joining them spans 12 bases. TCRbeta CDR3 regions were amplified from genomic DNA by means of the immunoSEQ Assay, a bias-controlled multiplex PCR. For the original study's pipeline: Nucleated cell counts per sample were estimated from amplification of reference gene primers within the assay. To quantify the absolute abundance of each unique TCRbeta CDR3 rearrangement, sequence reads were collapsed and filtered. For each sample, productive Simpson clonality was calculated as the square root of Simpson's diversity index over productive rearrangements. The immuneACCESS repertoire file appears here via TCRdb, limited to in-frame rearrangements. These files lack a portion of the clones; in checked studies, under half of the deficit traces to unresolved V genes, and the cause of the others is not known. Clonal size and the V and J genes are those of that table, whereas D and trimming came from the DNA. Counted in this sample were approximately 100,000 clones; about two thirds of them appeared once. Clones ranked in the top ten supply 0.75% to 1% of the sample.

The source is a human donor with acute or convalescent COVID-19. The donor label of this sample is uncertain. What was sequenced was peripheral blood. Rearrangement joined TRBV27 to TRBJ1-5; TRBD1 could be the D gene, as 6 bases match. In nucleotides, the sequence is TGTGCCAGCAGTTTGAGGGGGTTTGGTAGCAATCAGCCCCAGCATTTT. Translated, it gives CASSLRGFGSNQPQHF.